The source of this T cell receptor (beta chain) is a study of blood T cell repertoires in COVID-19. Whole-study context: The samples span acute and convalescent COVID-19 from the United States, Italy and Spain.

Trimming removed 0 bases at V and 0 bases at J, with 8 bases between. The CDR3 loop spans 15 amino acids. Germline loops: CDR1 SGHTA, CDR2 FQGTGA. Across 20 to 25 US areas, participants ranged in age from about 18 to 100 years. Original handling: Amplification from reference gene primers served as the basis for estimated nucleated cell counts. TCRdb's table, derived via immunoSEQ multiplex PCR, lists solely in-frame clones and lacks some. V, J and clone size derive from that table, while D and trimming were established from the DNA sequence. The data show 290,000 or so clones, nearly 90% seen once. The TCR comes from a woman between 18 and 29 years old with acute COVID-19. The V gene is TRBV7-3, the J gene TRBJ1-1; D remains ambiguous. Sequencing was performed on PBMCs or T cells enriched from blood (not recorded which). CDR3 nucleotides: TGTGCCAGCAGCTTAACGTCACAGCTGAACACTGAAGCTTTCTTT. Residues: CASSLTSQLNTEAFF.